The TCR beta chain under discussion was sequenced for a study of T-cell reconstitution after alpha-beta-depleted transplantation in children. The TCRbeta library was prepared with unique molecular identifiers. In TCRdb, the PCR reads were re-called with MiXCR into one record per CDR3 protein. Here the sample spans roughly 280,000 distinct CDR3 sequences, around a tenth being singletons. Study results and limitations: After transplant, high TCRbeta diversity at day 60 in some patients arose from surviving recipient T cells and thymic progenitors. At around two months after transplant, the alpha-beta T cells were reportedly derived from several hundred expanded clones that came from non-depleted graft cells. One year after transplant, T-cell counts and diversity came mostly from newly produced T cells.

At least ten counts were recorded for this clonotype. Its antigen is unknown. V gave up 6 bases and J gave up 2 bases, with 15 bases separating them. From germline, CDR1 is SGHRS and CDR2 YFSETQ. There are 14 residues in the CDR3. Sequencing used peripheral blood, obtained 180 days after TCRalphabeta/CD19-depleted stem cell transplant. The rearrangement joins TRBV5-1 to TRBJ2-7, with D uncertain. This TCR was recovered from a male patient aged 2 to 10 who had a stem cell transplant for chronic granulomatous disease, so the T cells may come from the graft donor. CDR3 in amino acids: CASTLQSPPYEQYF. CDR3 DNA sequence: TGCGCCAGCACCCTACAGAGCCCGCCCTACGAGCAGTACTTC.